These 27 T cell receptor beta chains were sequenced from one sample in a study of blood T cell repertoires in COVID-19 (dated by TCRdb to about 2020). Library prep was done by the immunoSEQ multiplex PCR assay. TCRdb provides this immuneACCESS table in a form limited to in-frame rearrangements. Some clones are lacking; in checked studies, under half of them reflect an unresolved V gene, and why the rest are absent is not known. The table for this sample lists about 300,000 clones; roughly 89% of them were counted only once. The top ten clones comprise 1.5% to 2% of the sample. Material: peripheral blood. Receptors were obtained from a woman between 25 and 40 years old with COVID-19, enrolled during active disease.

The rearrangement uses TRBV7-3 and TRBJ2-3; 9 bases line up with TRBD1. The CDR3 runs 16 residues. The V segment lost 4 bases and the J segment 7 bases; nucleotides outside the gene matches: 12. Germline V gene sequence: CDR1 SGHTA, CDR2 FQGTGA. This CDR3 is CASSSAGTGLRNTQYF. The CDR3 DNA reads TGTGCCAGCAGCTCCGCCGGGACAGGGCTGAGGAATACGCAGTATTTT.

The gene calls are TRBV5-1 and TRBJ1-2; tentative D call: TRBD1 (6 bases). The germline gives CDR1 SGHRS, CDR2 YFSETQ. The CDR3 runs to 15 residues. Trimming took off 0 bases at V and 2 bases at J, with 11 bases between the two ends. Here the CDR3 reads CASSLVPGTNYGYTF. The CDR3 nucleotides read TGCGCCAGCAGCTTGGTACCTGGGACAAACTATGGCTACACCTTC.

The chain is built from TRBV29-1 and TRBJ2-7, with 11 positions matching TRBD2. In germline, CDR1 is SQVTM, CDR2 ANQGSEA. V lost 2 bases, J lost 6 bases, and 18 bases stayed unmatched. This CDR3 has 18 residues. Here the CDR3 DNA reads TGCAGCGTTGAATGGGCTAGCGGGGGGCCTAGAGGGCTTGGCGAGCAGTACTTC. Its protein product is CSVEWASGGPRGLGEQYF.

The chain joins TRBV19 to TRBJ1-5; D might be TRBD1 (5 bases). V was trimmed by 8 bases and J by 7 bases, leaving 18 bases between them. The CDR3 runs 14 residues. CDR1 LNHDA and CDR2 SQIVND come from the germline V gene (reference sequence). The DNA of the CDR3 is TGTGCCAGTGACCGGACGGGTTCAGGGCAGCCCCAGCATTTT. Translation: CASDRTGSGQPQHF.

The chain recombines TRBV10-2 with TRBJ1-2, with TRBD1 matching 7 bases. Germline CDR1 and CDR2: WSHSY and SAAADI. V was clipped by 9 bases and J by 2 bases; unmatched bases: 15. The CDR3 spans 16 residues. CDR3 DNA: TGCGCCAGTAGGGGAGATCCCGGGACAGAGAACTATGGCTACACCTTC. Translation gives CASRGDPGTENYGYTF.

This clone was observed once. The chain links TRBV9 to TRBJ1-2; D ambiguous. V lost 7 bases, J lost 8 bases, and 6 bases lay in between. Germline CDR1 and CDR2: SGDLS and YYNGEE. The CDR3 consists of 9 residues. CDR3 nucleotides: TGTGCCAGCCGAGAAGGCTACACCTTC. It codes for CASREGYTF.

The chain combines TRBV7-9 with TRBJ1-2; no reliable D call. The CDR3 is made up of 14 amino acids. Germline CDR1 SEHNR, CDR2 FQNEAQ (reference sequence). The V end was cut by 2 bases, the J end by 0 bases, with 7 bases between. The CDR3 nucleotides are TGTGCCAGCAGCTTACCGTTAGCTAACTATGGCTACACCTTC. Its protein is CASSLPLANYGYTF.

CDR3 residues: CASSKGGRSYYNEQFF. The CDR3 bases are TGTGCCAGCAGCAAAGGGGGGCGGAGTTACTACAATGAGCAGTTCTTC. The chain links TRBV21-1 to TRBJ2-1; the D call of TRBD1 is as the table states it, not checked on the DNA. TRBV21-1 has pseudogene status. There are 16 residues in the CDR3.

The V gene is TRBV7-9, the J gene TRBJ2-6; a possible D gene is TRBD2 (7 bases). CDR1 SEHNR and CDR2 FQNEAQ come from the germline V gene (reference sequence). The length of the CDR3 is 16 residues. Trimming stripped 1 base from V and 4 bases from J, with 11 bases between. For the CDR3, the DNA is TGTGCCAGCAGCTTAGTCGGGGGGCTCGGGGCCAACGTCCTGACTTTC. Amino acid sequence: CASSLVGGLGANVLTF.

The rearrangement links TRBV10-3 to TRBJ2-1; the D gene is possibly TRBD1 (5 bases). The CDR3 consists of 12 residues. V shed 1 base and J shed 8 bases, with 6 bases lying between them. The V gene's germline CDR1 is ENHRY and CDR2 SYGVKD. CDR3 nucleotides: TGTGCCATCAGTGAGTTCAGGGATGAGCAGTTCTTC. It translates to CAISEFRDEQFF.

CDR3 sequence (DNA): TGTGCCAGCTCACCACCCAACAGGGGTGGTAATTCACCCCTCCACTTT. Protein sequence: CASSPPNRGGNSPLHF. J is TRBJ1-6 and V is TRBV18; 7 bases fit TRBD1. The CDR3 loop spans 16 amino acids. Looked up from germline, CDR1 is KGHSH and CDR2 is LQKENI. Germline trimming cut 0 bases from V and 6 bases from J; bases unmatched to any gene: 5.

The CDR3 here is CASSLTTGGSSSNYGYTF. In DNA form, the CDR3 reads TGTGCCAGCAGCCTAACGACCGGGGGGTCCTCATCTAACTATGGCTACACCTTC. V is TRBV14 and J is TRBJ1-2; a weak D match, TRBD1 (5 bases). V lost 4 bases and J lost 0, with 21 bases in between. The germline gives CDR1 SGHDN, CDR2 FVKESK. This CDR3 region has 18 residues.

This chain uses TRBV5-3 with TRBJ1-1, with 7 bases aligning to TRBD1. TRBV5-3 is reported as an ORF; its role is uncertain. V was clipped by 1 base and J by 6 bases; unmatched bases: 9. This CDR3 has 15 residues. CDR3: CARSLRSGGFSEAFF. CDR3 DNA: TGTGCCAGAAGCTTGAGGTCAGGGGGTTTTTCTGAAGCTTTCTTT.

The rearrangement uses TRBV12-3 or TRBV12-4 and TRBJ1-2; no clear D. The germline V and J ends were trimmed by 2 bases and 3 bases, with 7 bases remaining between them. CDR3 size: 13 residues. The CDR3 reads CASSLMSDYGYTF. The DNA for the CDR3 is TGTGCCAGCAGTTTAATGTCGGACTATGGCTACACCTTC.

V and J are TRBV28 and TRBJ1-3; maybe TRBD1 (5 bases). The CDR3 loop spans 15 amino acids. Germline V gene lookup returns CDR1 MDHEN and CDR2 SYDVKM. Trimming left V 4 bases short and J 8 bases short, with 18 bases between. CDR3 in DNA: TGTGCCAGCAGTTCTCCCAGGGCTGGTTCGGACACCATATATTTT. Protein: CASSSPRAGSDTIYF.

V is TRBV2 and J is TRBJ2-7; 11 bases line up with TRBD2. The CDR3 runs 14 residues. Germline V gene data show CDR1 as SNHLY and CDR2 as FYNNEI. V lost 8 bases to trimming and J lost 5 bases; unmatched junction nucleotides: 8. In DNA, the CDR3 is TGTGCCAGCCGTCGACTAGCGGGGCCCCACGAGCAGTACTTC. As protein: CASRRLAGPHEQYF. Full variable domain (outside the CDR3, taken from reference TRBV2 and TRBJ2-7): EPEVTQTPSHQVTQMGQEVILRCVPISNHLYFYWYRQILGQKVEFLVSFYNNEISEKSEIFDDQFSVERPDGSNFTLKIRSTKLEDSAMYFCASRRLAGPHEQYFGPGTRLTVT.

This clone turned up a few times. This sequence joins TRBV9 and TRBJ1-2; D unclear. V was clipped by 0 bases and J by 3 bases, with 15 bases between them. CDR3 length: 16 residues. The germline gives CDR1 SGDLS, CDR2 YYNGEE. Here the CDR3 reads CASSVARGIGDYGYTF. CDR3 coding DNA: TGTGCCAGCAGCGTAGCTCGCGGAATCGGTGACTATGGCTACACCTTC.

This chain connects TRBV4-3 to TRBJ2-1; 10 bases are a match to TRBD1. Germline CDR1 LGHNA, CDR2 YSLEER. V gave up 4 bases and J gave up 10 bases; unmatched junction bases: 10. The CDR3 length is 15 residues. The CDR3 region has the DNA TGCGCCAGCAGCCTAAACCTGCCGGGACAGGGGGAGCAGTTCTTC. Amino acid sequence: CASSLNLPGQGEQFF.

DNA of the CDR3: TGTGCCAGCAGCCCCGGCAGGTACTATGGCTACACCTTC. Amino acids: CASSPGRYYGYTF. The chain employs TRBV3-1 (or the pseudogene TRBV3-2) and TRBJ1-2; no reliable D call. V was shortened by 4 bases and J by 3 bases, with 9 bases between the two germline ends. From germline, CDR1 is LGHDT and CDR2 YNNKEL (reference sequence). CDR3 length: 13 residues.

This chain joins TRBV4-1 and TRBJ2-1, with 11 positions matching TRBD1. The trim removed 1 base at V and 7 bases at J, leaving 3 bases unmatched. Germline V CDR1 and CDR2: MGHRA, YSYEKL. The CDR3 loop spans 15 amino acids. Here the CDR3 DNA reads TGCGCCAGCAGCCAAGTAGGGACAGGGGGGAATGAGCAGTTCTTC. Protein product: CASSQVGTGGNEQFF.

The CDR3 region is CASSLGLRRDSTDTQYF. CDR3 nucleotides: TGTGCCAGCAGCTTAGGTCTACGAAGGGACTCCACAGATACGCAGTATTTT. The rearrangement uses TRBV7-9 and TRBJ2-3; a possible D gene is TRBD2 (6 bases). Germline V gene data show CDR1 as SEHNR and CDR2 as FQNEAQ (reference sequence). The CDR3 is 17 amino acids. Trimming shortened V by 1 base and J by 2 bases, and 16 bases separated the two germline ends.

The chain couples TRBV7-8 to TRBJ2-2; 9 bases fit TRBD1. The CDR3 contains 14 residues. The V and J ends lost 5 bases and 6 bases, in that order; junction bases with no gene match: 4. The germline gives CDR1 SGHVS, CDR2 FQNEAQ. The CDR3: CASSLGQGPGELFF. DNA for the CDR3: TGTGCCAGCAGCCTGGGACAGGGTCCCGGGGAGCTGTTTTTT.

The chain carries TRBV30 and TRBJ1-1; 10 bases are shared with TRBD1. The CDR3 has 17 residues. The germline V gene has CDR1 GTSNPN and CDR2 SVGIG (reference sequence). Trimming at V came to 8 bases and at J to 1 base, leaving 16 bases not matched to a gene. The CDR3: CAGQPGQGKGKNTEAFF. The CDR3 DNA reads TGTGCCGGACAGCCGGGACAGGGGAAGGGAAAGAACACTGAAGCTTTCTTT. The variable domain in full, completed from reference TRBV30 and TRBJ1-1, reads SQTIHQWPATLVQPVGSPLSLECTVEGTSNPNLYWYRQAAGRGLQLLFYSVGIGQISSEVPQNLSASRPQDRQFILSSKKLLLSDSGFYLCAGQPGQGKGKNTEAFFGQGTRLTVV.

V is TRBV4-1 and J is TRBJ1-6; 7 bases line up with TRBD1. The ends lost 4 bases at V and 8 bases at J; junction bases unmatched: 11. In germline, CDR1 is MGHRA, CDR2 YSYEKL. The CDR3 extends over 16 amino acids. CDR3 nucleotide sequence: TGCGCCAGCAGCCTGACGACAGGGAATAGAGATTCACCCCTCCACTTT. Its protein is CASSLTTGNRDSPLHF.

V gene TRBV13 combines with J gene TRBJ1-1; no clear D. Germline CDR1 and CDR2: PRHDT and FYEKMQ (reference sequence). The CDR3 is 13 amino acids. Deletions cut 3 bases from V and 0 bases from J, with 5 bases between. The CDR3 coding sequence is TGTGCCAGCAGCTTCAGTTTGAACACTGAAGCTTTCTTT. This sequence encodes CASSFSLNTEAFF.

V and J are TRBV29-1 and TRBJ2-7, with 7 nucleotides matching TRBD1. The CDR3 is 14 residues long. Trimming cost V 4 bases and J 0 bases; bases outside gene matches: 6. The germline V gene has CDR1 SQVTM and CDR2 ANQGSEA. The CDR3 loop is CSVARTGLSYEQYF. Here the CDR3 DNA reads TGCAGCGTTGCAAGGACAGGTCTCTCCTACGAGCAGTACTTC.

CDR3 residues: CASSSRQGDGELFF. The CDR3 DNA reads as TGTGCCAGCAGCTCCCGACAGGGGGACGGGGAGCTGTTTTTT. V usage is TRBV5-6 and J usage is TRBJ2-2; TRBD1 matches at 9 bases. The germline V gene has CDR1 SGHDT and CDR2 YYEEEE. J lost 7 bases, V lost 3 bases, and 4 bases had no gene match. CDR3 length: 14 residues.